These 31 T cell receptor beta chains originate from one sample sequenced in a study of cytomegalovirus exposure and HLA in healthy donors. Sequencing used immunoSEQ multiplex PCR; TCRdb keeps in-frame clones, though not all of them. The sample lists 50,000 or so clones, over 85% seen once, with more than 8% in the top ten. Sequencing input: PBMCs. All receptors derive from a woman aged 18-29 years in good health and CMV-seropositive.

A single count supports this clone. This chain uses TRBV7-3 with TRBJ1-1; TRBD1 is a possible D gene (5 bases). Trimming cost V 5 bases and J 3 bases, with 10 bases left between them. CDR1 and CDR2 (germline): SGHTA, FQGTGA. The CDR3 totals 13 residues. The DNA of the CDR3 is TGTGCCAGCAGCCGGACACGGGACACTGAAGCTTTCTTT. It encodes CASSRTRDTEAFF. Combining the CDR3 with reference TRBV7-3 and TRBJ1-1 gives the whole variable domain GAGVSQTPSNKVTEKGKYVELRCDPISGHTALYWYRQSLGQGPEFLIYFQGTGAADDSGLPNDRFFAVRPEGSVSTLKIQRTERGDSAVYLCASSRTRDTEAFFGQGTRLTVV.

The CDR3 coding sequence is TGTGCCAGCAGTGTAAAAGGACTAGCGGGGGGGTTCGCGAACACCGGGGAGCTGTTTTTT. This encodes CASSVKGLAGGFANTGELFF. The chain links TRBV6-4 to TRBJ2-2; TRBD2 aligns across 15 bases. This CDR3 has 20 residues. With V trimmed by 4 bases and J by 0 bases, 9 bases remained unmatched. Germline V CDR1 and CDR2: MRHNA, SNTAGT.

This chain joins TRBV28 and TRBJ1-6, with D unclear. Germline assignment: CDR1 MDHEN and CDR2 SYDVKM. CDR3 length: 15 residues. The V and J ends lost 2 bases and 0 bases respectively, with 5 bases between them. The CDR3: CASSLPSSYNSPLHF. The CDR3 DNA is TGTGCCAGCAGTTTACCGAGCTCCTATAATTCACCCCTCCACTTT.

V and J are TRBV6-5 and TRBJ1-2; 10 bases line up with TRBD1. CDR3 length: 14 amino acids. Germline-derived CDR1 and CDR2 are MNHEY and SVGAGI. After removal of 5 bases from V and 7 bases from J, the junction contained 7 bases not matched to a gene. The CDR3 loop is CASSGRQGAGGYTF. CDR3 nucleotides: TGTGCCAGCAGTGGGAGACAGGGGGCAGGTGGCTACACCTTC.

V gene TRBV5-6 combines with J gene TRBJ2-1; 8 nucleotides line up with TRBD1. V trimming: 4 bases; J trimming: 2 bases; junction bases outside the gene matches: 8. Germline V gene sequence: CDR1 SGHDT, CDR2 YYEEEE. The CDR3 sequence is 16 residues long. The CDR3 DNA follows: TGTGCCAGCAGCATCCGGGACAGGACACCCTACAATGAGCAGTTCTTC. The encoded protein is CASSIRDRTPYNEQFF.

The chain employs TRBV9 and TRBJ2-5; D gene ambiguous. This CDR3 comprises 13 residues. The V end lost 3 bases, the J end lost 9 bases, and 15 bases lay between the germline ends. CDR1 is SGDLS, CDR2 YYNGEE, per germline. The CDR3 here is CASSDRPAEPQYF. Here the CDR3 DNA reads TGTGCCAGCAGCGACAGACCAGCCGAGCCCCAGTACTTC. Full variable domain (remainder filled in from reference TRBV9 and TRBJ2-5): DSGVTQTPKHLITATGQRVTLRCSPRSGDLSVYWYQQSLDQGLQFLIQYYNGEERAKGNILERFSAQQFPDLHSELNLSSLELGDSALYFCASSDRPAEPQYFGPGTRLLVL.

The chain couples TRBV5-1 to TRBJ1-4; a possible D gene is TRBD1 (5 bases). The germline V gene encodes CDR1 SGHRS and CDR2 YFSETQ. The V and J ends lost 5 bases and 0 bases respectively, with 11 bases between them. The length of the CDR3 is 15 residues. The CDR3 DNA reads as TGCGCCAGCAGAAAAGACAGTGCAACTAATGAAAAACTGTTTTTT. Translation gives CASRKDSATNEKLFF.

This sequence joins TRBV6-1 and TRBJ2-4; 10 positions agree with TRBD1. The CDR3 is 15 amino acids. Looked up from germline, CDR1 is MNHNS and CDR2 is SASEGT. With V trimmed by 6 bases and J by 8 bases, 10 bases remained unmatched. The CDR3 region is CASSWPGQGRDIQYF. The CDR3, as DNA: TGTGCCAGCAGCTGGCCGGGACAGGGGAGGGACATTCAGTACTTC.

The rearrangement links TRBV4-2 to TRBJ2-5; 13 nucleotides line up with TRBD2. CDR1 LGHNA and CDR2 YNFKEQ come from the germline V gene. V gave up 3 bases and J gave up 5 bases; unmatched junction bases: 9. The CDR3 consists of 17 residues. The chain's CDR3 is CASSQDPGTSGAETQYF. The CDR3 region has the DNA TGTGCCAGCAGCCAGGACCCCGGGACTAGCGGGGCGGAGACCCAGTACTTC.

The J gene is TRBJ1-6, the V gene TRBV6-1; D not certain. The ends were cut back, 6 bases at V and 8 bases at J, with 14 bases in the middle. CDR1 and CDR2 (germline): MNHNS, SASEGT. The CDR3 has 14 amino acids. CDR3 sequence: CASRPYSTYSPLHF. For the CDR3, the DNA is TGTGCCAGCAGGCCTTATAGCACCTATTCACCCCTCCACTTT.

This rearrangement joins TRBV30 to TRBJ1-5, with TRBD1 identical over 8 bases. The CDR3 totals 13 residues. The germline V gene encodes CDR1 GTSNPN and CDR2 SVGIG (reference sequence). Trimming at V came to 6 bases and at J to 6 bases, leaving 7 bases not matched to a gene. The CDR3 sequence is CACTGGGAQPQHF. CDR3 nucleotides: TGTGCCTGCACAGGGGGTGGCGCTCAGCCCCAGCATTTT.

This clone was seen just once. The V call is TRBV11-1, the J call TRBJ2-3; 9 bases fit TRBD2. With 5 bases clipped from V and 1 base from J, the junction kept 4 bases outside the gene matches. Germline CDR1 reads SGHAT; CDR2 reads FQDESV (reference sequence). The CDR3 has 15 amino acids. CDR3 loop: CASSAAGGGTDTQYF. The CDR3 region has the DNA TGTGCCAGCAGCGCCGCGGGGGGGGGCACAGATACGCAGTATTTT.

CDR3 DNA: TGTGCCAGCTCACCAAACGGTTACTCTGGAAACACCATATATTTT. Translating gives CASSPNGYSGNTIYF. The chain uses TRBV18 and TRBJ1-3; D uncertain. Germline values: CDR1 KGHSH, CDR2 LQKENI. This CDR3 comprises 15 residues. The V end was cut by 2 bases, the J end by 0 bases, with 8 bases between. Looking up the rest from reference TRBV18 and TRBJ1-3 gives the full variable domain: NAGVMQNPRHLVRRRGQEARLRCSPMKGHSHVYWYRQLPEEGLKFMVYLQKENIIDESGMPKERFSAEFPKEGPSILRIQQVVRGDSAAYFCASSPNGYSGNTIYFGEGSWLTVV.

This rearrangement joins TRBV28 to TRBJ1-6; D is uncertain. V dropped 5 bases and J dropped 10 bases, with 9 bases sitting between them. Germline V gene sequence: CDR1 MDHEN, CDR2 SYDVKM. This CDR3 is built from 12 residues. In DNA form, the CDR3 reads TGTGCCAGCAGTCCCTCTTTGTCACCCCTCCACTTT. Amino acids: CASSPSLSPLHF.

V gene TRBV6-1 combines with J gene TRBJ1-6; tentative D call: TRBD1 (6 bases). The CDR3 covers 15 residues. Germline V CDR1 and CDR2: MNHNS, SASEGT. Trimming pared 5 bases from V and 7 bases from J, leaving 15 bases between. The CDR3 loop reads CASSREQGTNSPLHF. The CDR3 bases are TGTGCCAGCAGTCGAGAACAGGGAACCAATTCACCCCTCCACTTT.

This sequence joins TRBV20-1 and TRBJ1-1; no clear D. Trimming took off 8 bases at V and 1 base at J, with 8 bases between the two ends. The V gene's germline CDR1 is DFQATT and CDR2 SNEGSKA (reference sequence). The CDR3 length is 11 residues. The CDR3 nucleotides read TGCAGTCTACCAGGGAACACTGAAGCTTTCTTT. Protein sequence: CSLPGNTEAFF.

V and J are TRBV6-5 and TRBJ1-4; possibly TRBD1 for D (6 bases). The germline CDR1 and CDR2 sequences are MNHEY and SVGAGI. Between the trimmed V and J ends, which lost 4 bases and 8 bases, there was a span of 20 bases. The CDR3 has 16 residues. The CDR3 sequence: CASSSPDEQGREKLFF. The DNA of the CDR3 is TGTGCCAGCAGTTCTCCCGACGAACAGGGTCGGGAAAAACTGTTTTTT.

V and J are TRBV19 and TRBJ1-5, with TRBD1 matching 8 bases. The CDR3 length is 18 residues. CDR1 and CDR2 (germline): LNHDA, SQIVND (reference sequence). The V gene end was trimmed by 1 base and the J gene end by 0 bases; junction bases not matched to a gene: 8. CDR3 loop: CASSIGRGQDYSNQPQHF. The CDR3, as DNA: TGTGCCAGTAGTATAGGACGGGGACAGGACTATAGCAATCAGCCCCAGCATTTT.

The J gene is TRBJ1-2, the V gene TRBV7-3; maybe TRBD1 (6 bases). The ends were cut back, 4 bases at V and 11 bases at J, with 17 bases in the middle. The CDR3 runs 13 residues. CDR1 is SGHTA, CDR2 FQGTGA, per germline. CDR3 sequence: CASSSRAGDGYTF. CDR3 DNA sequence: TGTGCCAGCAGCTCAAGGGCAGGGGACGGTTACACCTTC. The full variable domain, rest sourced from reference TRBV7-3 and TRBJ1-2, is GAGVSQTPSNKVTEKGKYVELRCDPISGHTALYWYRQSLGQGPEFLIYFQGTGAADDSGLPNDRFFAVRPEGSVSTLKIQRTERGDSAVYLCASSSRAGDGYTFGSGTRLTVV.

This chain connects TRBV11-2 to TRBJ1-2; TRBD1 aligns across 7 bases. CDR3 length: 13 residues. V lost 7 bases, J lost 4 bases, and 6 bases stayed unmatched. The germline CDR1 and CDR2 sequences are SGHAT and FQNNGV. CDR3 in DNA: TGTGCCAGCATAGGACAGGAGACCTATGGCTACACCTTC. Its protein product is CASIGQETYGYTF.

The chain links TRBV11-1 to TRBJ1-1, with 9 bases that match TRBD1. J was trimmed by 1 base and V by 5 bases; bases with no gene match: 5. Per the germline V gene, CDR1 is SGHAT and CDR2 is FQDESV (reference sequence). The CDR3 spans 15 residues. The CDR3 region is CASSTGTGRNTEAFF. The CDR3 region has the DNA TGTGCCAGCAGCACGGGGACAGGGCGGAACACTGAAGCTTTCTTT.

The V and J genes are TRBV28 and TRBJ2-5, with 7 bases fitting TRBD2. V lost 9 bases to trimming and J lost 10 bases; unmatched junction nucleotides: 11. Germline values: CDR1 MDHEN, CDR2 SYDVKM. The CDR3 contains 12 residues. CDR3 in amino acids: CASPNLSGVQYF. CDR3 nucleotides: TGTGCCAGTCCTAACCTAAGCGGGGTCCAGTACTTC.

The chain's CDR3 is CASSLESRGPYEQYF. Here the CDR3 DNA reads TGTGCCAGCAGCTTAGAAAGCAGGGGCCCCTACGAGCAGTACTTC. The chain carries TRBV7-2 and TRBJ2-7; weak D call: TRBD1 (6 bases). The V gene's germline CDR1 is SGHTA and CDR2 FQGNSA. CDR3 length: 15 amino acids. V gave up 1 base and J gave up 2 bases, with 12 bases separating them.

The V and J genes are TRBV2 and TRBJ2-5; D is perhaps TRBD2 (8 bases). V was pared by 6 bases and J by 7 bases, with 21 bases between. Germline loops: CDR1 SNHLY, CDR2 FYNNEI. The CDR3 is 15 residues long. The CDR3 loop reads CASSLTDRAGGTQYF. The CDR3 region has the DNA TGTGCCAGCAGCCTGACCGACAGGGCGGGGGGGACCCAGTACTTC.

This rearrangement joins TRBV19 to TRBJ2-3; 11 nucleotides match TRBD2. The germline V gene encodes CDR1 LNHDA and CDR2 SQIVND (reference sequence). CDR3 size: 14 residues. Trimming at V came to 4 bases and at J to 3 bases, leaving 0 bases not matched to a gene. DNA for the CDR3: TGTGCCAGTAGTACTAGCGGGGGGACAGATACGCAGTATTTT. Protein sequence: CASSTSGGTDTQYF.

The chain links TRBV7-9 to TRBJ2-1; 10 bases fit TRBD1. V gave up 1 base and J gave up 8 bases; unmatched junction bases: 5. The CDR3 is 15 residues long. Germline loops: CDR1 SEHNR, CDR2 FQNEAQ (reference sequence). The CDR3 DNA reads TGTGCCAGCAGCTTAGTTGGGACAGGGGAGTATGAGCAGTTCTTC. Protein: CASSLVGTGEYEQFF.

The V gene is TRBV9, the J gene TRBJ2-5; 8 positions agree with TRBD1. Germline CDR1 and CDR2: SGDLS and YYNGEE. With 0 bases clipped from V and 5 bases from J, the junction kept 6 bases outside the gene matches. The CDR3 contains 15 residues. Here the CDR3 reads CASSVVGRGPETQYF. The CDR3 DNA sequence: TGTGCCAGCAGCGTAGTCGGCAGGGGGCCGGAGACCCAGTACTTC.

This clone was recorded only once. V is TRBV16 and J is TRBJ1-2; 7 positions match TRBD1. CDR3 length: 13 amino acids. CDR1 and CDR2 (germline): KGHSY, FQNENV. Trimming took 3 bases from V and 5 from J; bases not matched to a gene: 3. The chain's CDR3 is CASSHLTGYGYTF. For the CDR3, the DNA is TGTGCCAGCAGCCACCTGACAGGGTATGGCTACACCTTC.

The CDR3 DNA reads TGTGCCAGCAGTGACCCGACAGAGAACACCGGGGAGCTGTTTTTT. Protein product: CASSDPTENTGELFF. This chain connects TRBV6-4 to TRBJ2-2, with a weak D call TRBD1 (5 bases). Between the trimmed V and J ends, which lost 2 bases and 1 base, there was a span of 8 bases. From germline, CDR1 is MRHNA and CDR2 SNTAGT. The length of the CDR3 is 15 residues.

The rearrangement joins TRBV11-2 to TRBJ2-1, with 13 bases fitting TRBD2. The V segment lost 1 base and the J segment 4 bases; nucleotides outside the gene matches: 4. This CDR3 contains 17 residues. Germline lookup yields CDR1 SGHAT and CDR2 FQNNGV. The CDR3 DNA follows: TGTGCCAGCAGCTTAGCCTGGACTAGCGGGGGTTACAATGAGCAGTTCTTC. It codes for CASSLAWTSGGYNEQFF. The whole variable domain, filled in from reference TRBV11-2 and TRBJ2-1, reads EAGVAQSPRYKIIEKRQSVAFWCNPISGHATLYWYQQILGQGPKLLIQFQNNGVVDDSQLPKDRFSAERLKGVDSTLKIQPAKLEDSAVYLCASSLAWTSGGYNEQFFGPGTRLTVL.

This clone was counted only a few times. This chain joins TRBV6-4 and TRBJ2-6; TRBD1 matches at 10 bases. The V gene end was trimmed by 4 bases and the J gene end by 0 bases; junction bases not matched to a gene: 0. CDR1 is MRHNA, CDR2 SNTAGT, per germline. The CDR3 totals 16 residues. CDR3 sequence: CASSGTGGSGANVLTF. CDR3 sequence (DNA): TGTGCCAGCAGTGGGACAGGGGGCTCTGGGGCCAACGTCCTGACTTTC.